This T cell receptor beta chain appears in the sequencing data of a study of a mutant IDH1 vaccine in newly diagnosed glioma. Study-level information: Earlier care involved radiotherapy, temozolomide, or both, and the majority received both.

Time point denoted: week 11, during vaccination. Vaccinated patients received 300 ug of mutant IDH1 20-mer peptide per dose, with topical imiquimod. Germline trimming cut 6 bases from V and 7 bases from J; bases unmatched to any gene: 7. Germline lookup yields CDR1 MNHEY and CDR2 SMNVEV (reference sequence). The CDR3 totals 14 residues. Worth noting for this clone: Its target is unknown. This specimen includes other DNA sequences encoding the same CDR3.

The assay was immunoSEQ multiplex PCR, and TCRdb's table has in-frame clones only and misses some. This table holds some 120,000 clones, around 77% found once. V is TRBV27 and J is TRBJ2-7, with TRBD1 matching 12 bases. Sequenced material: PBMCs, taken from a glioma patient whose treatment included an IDH1 peptide vaccine. The receptor comes from a man aged 35 to 55 with glioma. The CDR3 sequence is CASSLGQGAWEQYF. The CDR3, as DNA: TGTGCCAGCAGCTTGGGACAGGGGGCATGGGAGCAGTACTTC.